One and the same sample provided the 22 T cell receptor beta chains below, sequenced in a study of T cell repertoires in cytomegalovirus infection. TCRdb independently ran MiXCR on the reads; one entry per CDR3 protein. The repertoire includes 200,000 to 300,000 distinct CDR3 sequences, less than 9.5% of them detected once, and approximately 16% sits in the top ten. The source material was PBMCs. Every receptor here comes from a human donor in good health (CMV status not recorded). Some clones in this sample may be carry-over from other donors' samples.

The sample holds many counts of this clonotype. This chain connects TRBV6-6 to TRBJ1-1, with 9 bases that match TRBD1. V lost 5 bases, J lost 4 bases, and 14 bases stayed unmatched. This CDR3 spans 17 amino acids. Germline CDR1 reads MNHNY; CDR2 reads SVGAGI (reference sequence). The CDR3 here is CASSTLLSGQGVTEAFF. CDR3 coding DNA: TGTGCCAGCAGTACCCTATTATCGGGACAGGGAGTCACTGAAGCTTTCTTT.

The sample holds many counts of this clonotype. V and J are TRBV28 and TRBJ2-1, with 8 bases that match TRBD2. CDR1 MDHEN and CDR2 SYDVKM come from the germline V gene. V lost 10 bases, J lost 6 bases, and 11 bases stayed unmatched. CDR3 length equals 14 residues. CDR3 region: CATLQDSGTNEQFF. CDR3 DNA sequence: TGTGCCACCCTCCAGGATAGCGGGACCAATGAGCAGTTCTTC.

V usage is TRBV6-6 and J usage is TRBJ1-6; D is perhaps TRBD1 (5 bases). The germline gives CDR1 MNHNY, CDR2 SVGAGI (reference sequence). The CDR3 is made up of 17 amino acids. Trimming took off 2 bases at V and 8 bases at J, with 19 bases between the two ends. The CDR3 nucleotides read TGTGCCAGCAGTTACGCAGGGTTTGGAATTTTGGATTCACCCCTCCACTTT. It codes for CASSYAGFGILDSPLHF.

This clonotype appeared many times. The chain is built from TRBV7-6 and TRBJ2-5, with D maybe TRBD1 (5 bases). Germline V gene data show CDR1 as SGHVS and CDR2 as FNYEAQ. Trimming took 1 base from V and 5 from J, leaving 14 bases between them. The CDR3 has 15 amino acids. The CDR3 spells CASSLDGQGRETQYF. CDR3 nucleotides: TGTGCCAGCAGCTTAGATGGACAAGGCCGCGAGACCCAGTACTTC. The full variable domain, completed using reference TRBV7-6 and TRBJ2-5, is GAGVSQSPRYKVTKRGQDVALRCDPISGHVSLYWYRQALGQGPEFLTYFNYEAQQDKSGLPNDRFSAERPEGSISTLTIQRTEQRDSAMYRCASSLDGQGRETQYFGPGTRLLVL.

The chain employs TRBV28 and TRBJ1-1, with TRBD1 matching 7 bases. This CDR3 is 15 amino acids long. The J segment lost 5 bases and the V segment lost 5 bases, leaving 11 bases of the junction unmatched. Germline CDR1 and CDR2: MDHEN and SYDVKM. CDR3 in amino acids: CASSPRQGGRTEAFF. In DNA, the CDR3 is TGTGCCAGCAGTCCGAGACAGGGAGGGCGAACTGAAGCTTTCTTT.

The chain couples TRBV20-1 to TRBJ1-2; D gene unclear. Looked up from germline, CDR1 is DFQATT and CDR2 is SNEGSKA (reference sequence). The V gene lost 2 bases and the J gene lost 5 bases, with 6 bases spanning the gap. CDR3 length: 11 residues. The CDR3 region is CSARFEYGYTF. CDR3 coding DNA: TGCAGTGCTAGATTCGAATATGGCTACACCTTC.

This clonotype came up many times. CDR3 bases: TGTGCTAGTGGTTTTGTCGGTAGCTCCTACAATGAGCAGTTCTTC. Protein product: CASGFVGSSYNEQFF. V is TRBV12-5 and J is TRBJ2-1; D unresolved. Trimming shortened V by 3 bases and J by 0 bases, and 9 bases separated the two germline ends. CDR1 LGHNT and CDR2 FRNRAP come from the germline V gene. The CDR3 length is 15 residues. Supplemented by reference TRBV12-5 and TRBJ2-1, the full variable domain reads DARVTQTPRHKVTEMGQEVTMRCQPILGHNTVFWYRQTMMQGLELLAYFRNRAPLDDSGMPKDRFSAEMPDATLATLKIQPSEPRDSAVYFCASGFVGSSYNEQFFGPGTRLTVL.

The table lists this clonotype with many counts. The chain employs TRBV7-2 and TRBJ2-7; possible D gene TRBD2, 6 bases. In germline, CDR1 is SGHTA, CDR2 FQGNSA. The ends were cut back, 3 bases at V and 0 bases at J, with 9 bases in the middle. The CDR3 has 14 residues. CDR3 nucleotide sequence: TGTGCCAGCAGCTTGGGACTGCCCTCCTACGAGCAGTACTTC. Translating gives CASSLGLPSYEQYF.

This clonotype has at least ten counts. The V and J genes are TRBV19 and TRBJ1-2; 9 bases map to TRBD1. Germline CDR1 and CDR2: LNHDA and SQIVND (reference sequence). The CDR3 extends over 16 amino acids. J gave up 5 bases and V 5 bases, and 12 bases lay outside the gene matches. As DNA, the CDR3 is TGTGCCAGTAGTTCCAACTCCGGGACAGGGAGTTATGGCTACACCTTC. Protein: CASSSNSGTGSYGYTF.

This chain uses TRBV20-1 with TRBJ1-2; D is perhaps TRBD1 (5 bases). CDR1 is DFQATT, CDR2 SNEGSKA, per germline (reference sequence). This CDR3 spans 12 amino acids. CDR3 amino acids: CRSGGHSYGYTF. DNA for the CDR3: TGCAGATCCGGCGGACACTCCTATGGCTACACCTTC.

This clonotype was counted between two and nine times. The rearrangement links TRBV6-6 to TRBJ2-3; D not certain. In germline, CDR1 is MNHNY, CDR2 SVGAGI (reference sequence). CDR3 size: 11 residues. Trimming shortened V by 2 bases and J by 5 bases, and 2 bases separated the two germline ends. The CDR3 DNA reads as TGTGCCAGCAGTTACCAAGATACGCAGTATTTT. Its protein product is CASSYQDTQYF.

This clonotype was recorded many times. The chain recombines TRBV7-2 with TRBJ2-3; D might be TRBD2 (5 bases). Germline V gene lookup returns CDR1 SGHTA and CDR2 FQGNSA. The CDR3 runs 12 residues. V dropped 2 bases and J dropped 7 bases, with 7 bases sitting between them. CDR3 protein: CASSLSGNTQYF. The CDR3 region has the DNA TGTGCCAGCAGCTTATCGGGGAATACGCAGTATTTT.

This clonotype came up many times. The rearrangement links TRBV7-3 to TRBJ2-7; D perhaps matches TRBD1 (6 bases). The CDR3 covers 15 residues. Trimming removed 1 base at V and 2 bases at J, with 12 bases between. Germline-derived CDR1 and CDR2 are SGHTA and FQGTGA. The CDR3 nucleotides are TGTGCCAGCAGCTTAAGTGCCAGGGGAGCCTACGAGCAGTACTTC. It translates to CASSLSARGAYEQYF.

This clonotype was found many times. The V gene is TRBV7-2, the J gene TRBJ2-3; weak D call: TRBD2 (5 bases). In germline, CDR1 is SGHTA, CDR2 FQGNSA. V was cut by 4 bases and J by 0 bases, with 20 bases left in between. The CDR3 has 18 amino acids. Here the CDR3 reads CASSSSTVLAFSTDTQYF. The CDR3 nucleotides are TGTGCCAGCAGCTCCTCTACGGTGTTAGCGTTTAGCACAGATACGCAGTATTTT.

This clonotype appeared a few times. The chain joins TRBV9 to TRBJ1-2; D remains unclear. The V end lost 0 bases, the J end lost 7 bases, and 10 bases lay between the germline ends. Germline V CDR1 and CDR2: SGDLS, YYNGEE. This CDR3 region has 13 residues. The CDR3 DNA reads as TGTGCCAGCAGCGTAGGGAATTCGGGTGGCTACACCTTC. Protein product: CASSVGNSGGYTF.

Many counts were recorded for this clonotype. The chain carries TRBV7-2 and TRBJ1-1, with unresolved D. Germline V gene data show CDR1 as SGHTA and CDR2 as FQGNSA. The CDR3 is 16 amino acids. V was cut by 0 bases and J by 2 bases, with 13 bases left in between. The DNA of the CDR3 is TGTGCCAGCAGCTTAGCTAGGAGTCAGCGTAACACTGAAGCTTTCTTT. Its translation: CASSLARSQRNTEAFF.

This clonotype showed up just a few times. J is TRBJ2-2 and V is TRBV12-3 or TRBV12-4, with D maybe TRBD2 (6 bases). V was trimmed by 8 bases and J by 5 bases, leaving 9 bases between them. The CDR3 consists of 12 residues. The CDR3 spells CASLRGTGELFF. DNA of the CDR3: TGTGCCAGCCTTCGGGGGACCGGGGAGCTGTTTTTT.

This clonotype appeared many times. The CDR3 nucleotides read TGTGCCAGCAGCTCCAGCCCGCGCTCGGGTACGCAGTATTTT. Protein: CASSSSPRSGTQYF. The chain joins TRBV7-2 to TRBJ2-3, with D hard to call. The CDR3 has 14 residues. Trimming stripped 4 bases from V and 8 bases from J, with 16 bases between. Germline V gives CDR1 SGHTA, CDR2 FQGNSA.

There are a few counts of this clonotype. The rearrangement links TRBV10-2 to TRBJ2-1; 9 bases fit TRBD2. J lost 7 bases, V lost 6 bases, and 13 bases had no gene match. Per germline, CDR1 WSHSY and CDR2 SAAADI. This CDR3 contains 16 residues. CDR3: CASRGSPSGKENEQFF. Written as DNA, the CDR3 is TGCGCCAGCAGGGGGTCCCCTAGCGGGAAGGAAAATGAGCAGTTCTTC.

This clonotype was counted a few times. This chain joins TRBV14 and TRBJ1-1; D ambiguous. Germline V gene lookup returns CDR1 SGHDN and CDR2 FVKESK. V lost 1 base, J lost 4 bases, and 10 bases lay in between. The CDR3 totals 14 residues. The CDR3 nucleotides are TGTGCCAGCAGCCAAGTAGCGGACGTCACTGAAGCTTTCTTT. Translating it yields CASSQVADVTEAFF.

This clonotype was detected ten times or more. The genes are TRBV7-2 and TRBJ1-4, with a tentative D call TRBD1 (6 bases). With 5 bases removed from V and 5 bases from J, the gap between germline ends came to 15 bases. CDR3 length: 15 residues. CDR1 SGHTA and CDR2 FQGNSA come from the germline V gene. The CDR3 loop is CASSALGGGNEKLFF. The CDR3 region has the DNA TGTGCCAGCAGCGCCCTAGGGGGGGGGAATGAAAAACTGTTTTTT.

This clonotype was detected many times. V and J are TRBV14 and TRBJ1-1; TRBD1 might be the D (5 bases). Trimming removed 0 bases from V and 3 bases from J, with 11 bases in between. Germline values: CDR1 SGHDN, CDR2 FVKESK. The CDR3 runs 15 residues. DNA for the CDR3: TGTGCCAGCAGCCAAGATCAGGGAATCGACACTGAAGCTTTCTTT. This encodes CASSQDQGIDTEAFF.